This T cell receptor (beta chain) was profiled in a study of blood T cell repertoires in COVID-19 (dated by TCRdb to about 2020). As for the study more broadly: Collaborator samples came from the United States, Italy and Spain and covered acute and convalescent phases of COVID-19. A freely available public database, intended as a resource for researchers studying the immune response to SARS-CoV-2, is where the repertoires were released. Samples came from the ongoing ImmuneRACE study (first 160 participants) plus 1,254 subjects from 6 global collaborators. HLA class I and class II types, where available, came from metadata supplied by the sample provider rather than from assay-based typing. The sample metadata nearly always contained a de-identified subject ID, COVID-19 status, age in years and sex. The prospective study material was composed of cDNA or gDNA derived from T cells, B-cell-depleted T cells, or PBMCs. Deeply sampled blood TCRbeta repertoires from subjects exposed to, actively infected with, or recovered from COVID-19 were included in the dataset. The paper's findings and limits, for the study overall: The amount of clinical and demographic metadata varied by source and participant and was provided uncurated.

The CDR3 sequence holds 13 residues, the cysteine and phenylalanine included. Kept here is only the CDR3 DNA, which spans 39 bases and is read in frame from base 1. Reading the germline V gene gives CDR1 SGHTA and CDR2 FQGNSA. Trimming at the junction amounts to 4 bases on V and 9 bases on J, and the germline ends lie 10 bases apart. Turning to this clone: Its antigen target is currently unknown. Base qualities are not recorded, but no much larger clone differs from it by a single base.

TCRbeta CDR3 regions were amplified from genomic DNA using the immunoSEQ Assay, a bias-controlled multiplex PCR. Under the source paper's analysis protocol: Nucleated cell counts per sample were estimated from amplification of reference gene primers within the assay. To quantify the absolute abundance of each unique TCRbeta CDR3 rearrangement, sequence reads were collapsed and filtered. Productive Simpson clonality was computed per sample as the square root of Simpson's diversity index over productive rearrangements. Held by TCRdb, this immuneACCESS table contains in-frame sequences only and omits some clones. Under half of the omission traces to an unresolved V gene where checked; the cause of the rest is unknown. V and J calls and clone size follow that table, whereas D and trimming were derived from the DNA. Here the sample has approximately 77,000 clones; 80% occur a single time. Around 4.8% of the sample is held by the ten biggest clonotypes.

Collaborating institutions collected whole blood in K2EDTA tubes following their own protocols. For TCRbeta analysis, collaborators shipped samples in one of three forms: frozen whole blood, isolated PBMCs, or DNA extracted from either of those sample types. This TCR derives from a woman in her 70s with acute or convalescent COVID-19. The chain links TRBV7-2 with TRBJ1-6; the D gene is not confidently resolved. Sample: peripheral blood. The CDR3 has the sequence CASSSMVVSPLHF. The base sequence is TGTGCCAGCAGCTCTATGGTGGTTTCACCCCTCCACTTT.